This T cell receptor (beta chain) originates from a study of cytomegalovirus exposure and HLA in healthy donors. A multiplex PCR was run with 60 Vbeta primers and 13 Jbeta primers. Only in-frame clones appear in the TCRdb table, and some are missing; sequencing was by immunoSEQ multiplex PCR. This table holds 120,000 or so clones, roughly 85% found once. Sequences were obtained from PBMCs. The origin of this receptor is a woman in her thirties or forties in good health and CMV-seropositive.

In nucleotides, the CDR3 is TGTGCCAGCTCACCGCAAGGACTAGCGGGAGACGAGCAGTACTTC. Protein product: CASSPQGLAGDEQYF. V is TRBV18 and J is TRBJ2-7; 13 nucleotides align to TRBD2. CDR3 length equals 15 residues. Germline V gene sequence: CDR1 KGHSH, CDR2 LQKENI. After removal of 3 bases from V and 5 bases from J, the junction contained 4 bases not matched to a gene. Drawing the rest from reference TRBV18 and TRBJ2-7, the complete variable domain is NAGVMQNPRHLVRRRGQEARLRCSPMKGHSHVYWYRQLPEEGLKFMVYLQKENIIDESGMPKERFSAEFPKEGPSILRIQQVVRGDSAAYFCASSPQGLAGDEQYFGPGTRLTVT.